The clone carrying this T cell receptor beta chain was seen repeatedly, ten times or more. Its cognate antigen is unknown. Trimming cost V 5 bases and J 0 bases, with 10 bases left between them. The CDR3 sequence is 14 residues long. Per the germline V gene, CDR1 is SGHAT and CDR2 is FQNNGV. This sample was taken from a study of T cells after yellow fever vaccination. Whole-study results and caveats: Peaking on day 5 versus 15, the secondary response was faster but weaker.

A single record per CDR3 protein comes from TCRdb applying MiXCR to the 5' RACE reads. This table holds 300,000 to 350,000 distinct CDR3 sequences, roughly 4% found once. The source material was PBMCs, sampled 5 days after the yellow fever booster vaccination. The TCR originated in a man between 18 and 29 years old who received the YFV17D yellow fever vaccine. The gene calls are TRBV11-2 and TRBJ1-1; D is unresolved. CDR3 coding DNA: TGTGCCAGCAGCGCCCAACACATGAACACTGAAGCTTTCTTT. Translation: CASSAQHMNTEAFF.